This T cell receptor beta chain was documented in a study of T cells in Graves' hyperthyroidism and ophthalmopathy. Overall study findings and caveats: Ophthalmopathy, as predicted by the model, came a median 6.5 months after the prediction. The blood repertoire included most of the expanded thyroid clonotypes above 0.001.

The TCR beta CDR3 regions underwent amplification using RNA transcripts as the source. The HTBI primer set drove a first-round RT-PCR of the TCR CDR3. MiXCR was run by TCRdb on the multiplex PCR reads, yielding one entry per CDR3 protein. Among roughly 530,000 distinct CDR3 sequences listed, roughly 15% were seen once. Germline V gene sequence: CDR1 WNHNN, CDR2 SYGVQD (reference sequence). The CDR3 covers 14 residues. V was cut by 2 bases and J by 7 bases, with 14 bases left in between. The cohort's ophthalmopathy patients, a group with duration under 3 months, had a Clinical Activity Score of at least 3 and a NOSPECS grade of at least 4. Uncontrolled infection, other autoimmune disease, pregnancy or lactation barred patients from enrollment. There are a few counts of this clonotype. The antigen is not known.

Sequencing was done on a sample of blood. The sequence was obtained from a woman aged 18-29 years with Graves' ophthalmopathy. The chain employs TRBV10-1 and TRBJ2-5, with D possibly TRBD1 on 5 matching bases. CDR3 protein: CASSETGSGGTQYF. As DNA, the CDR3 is TGCGCCAGCAGTGAGACAGGCTCCGGCGGGACCCAGTACTTC.